The 26 T cell receptor beta chains listed next were all sequenced from one sample in a study of chemoradiotherapy in HPV16-positive cancers. Repertoires were generated with immunoSEQ multiplex PCR, while TCRdb's copy carries only in-frame clones and drops some. The sample has 5,400 or so clones, 55% to 75% seen once. The specimen comprised tumor tissue, sampled from a patient who underwent chemoradiotherapy. Every receptor here comes from a human donor with HPV-associated anogenital cancer.

This chain connects TRBV4-3 to TRBJ2-7; 10 nucleotides agree with TRBD2. Germline loops: CDR1 LGHNA, CDR2 YSLEER. The CDR3 is 15 amino acids. The J segment lost 2 bases and the V segment lost 1 base, leaving 2 bases of the junction unmatched. The CDR3 loop reads CASSQGTSGAYEQYF. The CDR3 DNA is TGCGCCAGCAGCCAAGGTACTAGCGGGGCCTACGAGCAGTACTTC.

This clone was observed a single time. The chain is built from TRBV19 and TRBJ1-3; D possibly corresponds to TRBD1 (6 bases). The CDR3 spans 15 residues. Germline CDR1 LNHDA, CDR2 SQIVND (reference sequence). Trimming shortened V by 8 bases and J by 0 bases, and 14 bases separated the two germline ends. The CDR3 region is CASAPGHHSGNTIYF. The CDR3 region has the DNA TGTGCCAGTGCCCCGGGACATCACTCTGGAAACACCATATATTTT.

V usage is TRBV7-9 and J usage is TRBJ2-3; unclear D gene. The germline gives CDR1 SEHNR, CDR2 FQNEAQ (reference sequence). CDR3 length equals 14 residues. V shed 2 bases and J shed 3 bases, with 9 bases lying between them. The CDR3 DNA follows: TGTGCCAGCAGCTTAACACCTTCGACAGATACGCAGTATTTT. Encoded protein: CASSLTPSTDTQYF.

J is TRBJ1-2 and V is TRBV6-1, with TRBD1 identical over 7 bases. V dropped 6 bases and J dropped 1; count of bases not matched to a gene: 5. Per germline, CDR1 MNHNS and CDR2 SASEGT. The CDR3 spans 14 residues. The CDR3 nucleotides read TGTGCCAGCAGAGACAGGGCTCGTAACTATGGCTACACCTTC. Protein: CASRDRARNYGYTF.

The DNA of the CDR3 is TGTGCCAGCAGATTACAGGCTTCGAACACTGAAGCTTTCTTT. It codes for CASRLQASNTEAFF. The chain joins TRBV2 to TRBJ1-1, with D perhaps matching TRBD1 (5 bases). The CDR3 spans 14 residues. Germline CDR1 and CDR2: SNHLY and FYNNEI. Trimming left V 6 bases short and J 1 base short, with 12 bases between.

CDR3 sequence (DNA): TGTGCCACCAGCGTCCGGGACAGGGGGGATCAGCAGTACTTC. Protein product: CATSVRDRGDQQYF. The V call is TRBV15, the J call TRBJ2-7, with TRBD1 matching over 11 bases. J was trimmed by 8 bases and V by 5 bases; bases with no gene match: 8. This CDR3 has 14 residues. CDR1 is LNHNV and CDR2 is YYDKDF in the germline V gene (reference sequence).

As concerns this clone: One end of the junction is discordant with germline, which a read error may explain. This chain uses TRBV30 with TRBJ2-1; 7 bases are a match to TRBD2. The CDR3 has 13 residues. CDR1 and CDR2 (germline): GTSNPN, SVGIG (reference sequence). The CDR3 region is CAWSRGLVEVAIF. CDR3 bases: TGTGCCTGGAGTCGCGGACTAGTGGAGGTAGCGATCTTC.

The chain carries TRBV5-4 and TRBJ2-1, with D possibly matching TRBD2 (6 bases). Per germline, CDR1 SGHNT and CDR2 YYREEE (reference sequence). V gave up 4 bases and J gave up 4 bases, with 9 bases separating them. CDR3 length equals 13 residues. CDR3 region: CASSPEGYNEQFF. CDR3 in DNA: TGTGCCAGCAGCCCGGAGGGGTACAATGAGCAGTTCTTC.

CDR3 sequence reads: CAWTPPGTGETGELFF. The CDR3 DNA follows: TGTGCCTGGACACCTCCCGGGACAGGGGAGACCGGGGAGCTGTTTTTT. V and J are TRBV30 and TRBJ2-2, with TRBD1 matching 10 bases. This CDR3 is 16 amino acids long. V shed 4 bases and J 5 bases; nucleotides not matched to a gene: 10. Germline V gene data show CDR1 as GTSNPN and CDR2 as SVGIG (reference sequence).

The chain joins TRBV10-3 to TRBJ2-5; 9 nucleotides align to TRBD1. The CDR3 consists of 15 residues. V lost 5 bases, J lost 5 bases, and 9 bases stayed unmatched. The germline gives CDR1 ENHRY, CDR2 SYGVKD. CDR3: CAISPMTGGDETQYF. CDR3 in DNA: TGTGCCATCAGTCCCATGACAGGGGGGGACGAGACCCAGTACTTC.

The chain is built from TRBV5-1 and TRBJ1-1; a possible D gene is TRBD1 (6 bases). CDR3 length equals 14 residues. From germline, CDR1 is SGHRS and CDR2 YFSETQ. V gave up 4 bases and J gave up 4 bases, with 14 bases separating them. The CDR3 protein is CASSPGQVATEAFF. In DNA, the CDR3 is TGCGCCAGCAGCCCGGGACAAGTGGCCACTGAAGCTTTCTTT.

V and J are TRBV11-3 and TRBJ2-5; D is possibly TRBD2 (5 bases). V shed 5 bases and J shed 4 bases, with 17 bases lying between them. Germline V CDR1 and CDR2: SGHNT, YENEEA. The CDR3 is 15 amino acids. CDR3 DNA sequence: TGTGCCAGCAGCAGGAGGTCGGGGTCTACAGAGACCCAGTACTTC. This translates into CASSRRSGSTETQYF.

CDR3 loop: CAISETSGLYEQYF. For the CDR3, the DNA is TGTGCCATCAGTGAAACTAGCGGGCTCTACGAGCAGTACTTC. The rearrangement links TRBV10-3 to TRBJ2-7; TRBD2 matches at 9 bases. After removal of 3 bases from V and 3 bases from J, the junction contained 3 bases not matched to a gene. The CDR3 has 14 amino acids. From germline, CDR1 is ENHRY and CDR2 SYGVKD.

CDR3 in DNA: TGCGCCAGCAGCTTGGGGGCTAGCGGAACCTACGAGCAGTACTTC. Amino acid sequence: CASSLGASGTYEQYF. The chain carries TRBV5-1 and TRBJ2-5; 7 bases are shared with TRBD2. The J call may be wrong; the DNA end is better matched by TRBJ2-7. The CDR3 is 15 residues long. From germline, CDR1 is SGHRS and CDR2 YFSETQ.

This chain connects TRBV15 to TRBJ2-7; 9 bases are shared with TRBD2. Germline V lookup: CDR1 LNHNV, CDR2 YYDKDF (reference sequence). This CDR3 is 16 amino acids long. The V gene end was trimmed by 0 bases and the J gene end by 4 bases; junction bases not matched to a gene: 7. The CDR3 region is CATSREVAGDRYEQYF. The CDR3 DNA is TGTGCCACCAGCAGAGAAGTAGCGGGAGATAGGTACGAGCAGTACTTC.

The chain carries TRBV5-1 and TRBJ1-4; D is perhaps TRBD1 (5 bases). V was pared by 0 bases and J by 3 bases, with 18 bases between. Germline V lookup: CDR1 SGHRS, CDR2 YFSETQ. The CDR3 loop spans 18 amino acids. The CDR3 sequence: CASSLDGRSGGSNEKLFF. The CDR3 DNA reads as TGCGCCAGCAGCTTGGATGGGCGGTCTGGGGGTTCTAATGAAAAACTGTTTTTT.

V gene TRBV2 combines with J gene TRBJ2-5, with 11 nucleotides matching TRBD2. V lost 6 bases and J lost 4; bases outside the gene matches: 10. Per germline, CDR1 SNHLY and CDR2 FYNNEI. The CDR3 is made up of 16 amino acids. CDR3 DNA: TGTGCCAGCAGGGGGATAGCGGGAGGGCCCGGAGAGACCCAGTACTTC. Translation gives CASRGIAGGPGETQYF.

The chain recombines TRBV5-1 with TRBJ2-7; TRBD2 might be the D (7 bases). Trimming pared 0 bases from V and 2 bases from J, leaving 12 bases between. Germline values: CDR1 SGHRS, CDR2 YFSETQ. The CDR3 totals 15 residues. The CDR3 reads CASSLEGGSPYEQYF. The CDR3, as DNA: TGCGCCAGCAGCTTGGAGGGGGGGTCCCCCTACGAGCAGTACTTC.

V gene TRBV7-3 combines with J gene TRBJ2-1, with 8 bases lining up with TRBD1. The germline V gene encodes CDR1 SGHTA and CDR2 FQGTGA. This CDR3 has 14 amino acids. The V and J ends lost 4 bases and 7 bases, in that order; junction bases with no gene match: 6. The CDR3 loop is CASSSTGTGNEQFF. Written as DNA, the CDR3 is TGTGCCAGCAGCTCAACTGGGACAGGTAATGAGCAGTTCTTC.

The J gene is TRBJ1-2, the V gene TRBV5-8, with a tentative D call TRBD1 (6 bases). The CDR3 consists of 15 residues. V was trimmed by 2 bases and J by 4 bases, leaving 15 bases between them. Germline CDR1 SGHTS, CDR2 YDEGEE. The CDR3: CASSLTGTNLYGYTF. CDR3 in DNA: TGTGCCAGCAGCTTAACAGGGACCAACCTCTATGGCTACACCTTC.

This clone was observed a few times. The CDR3 DNA sequence: TGTGCCAGTAGTAAGGCGACAGATCAGCGTGAGCAGTTCTTC. It encodes CASSKATDQREQFF. The chain combines TRBV19 with TRBJ2-1, with D perhaps TRBD1 (5 bases). The CDR3 is 14 residues long. Trimming pared 4 bases from V and 9 bases from J, leaving 16 bases between. Germline V gene data show CDR1 as LNHDA and CDR2 as SQIVND (reference sequence).

This clone appeared a single time. V and J are TRBV7-8 and TRBJ1-4; D not resolved. The CDR3 spans 15 residues. CDR1 SGHVS and CDR2 FQNEAQ come from the germline V gene. The V gene lost 2 bases and the J gene lost 8 bases, with 15 bases spanning the gap. As DNA, the CDR3 is TGTGCCAGCAGCTTACCGGGCCCCGGGCGGGAAAAACTGTTTTTT. It specifies CASSLPGPGREKLFF.

The chain links TRBV14 to TRBJ2-2; D is perhaps TRBD1 or TRBD2 (6 bases each). This CDR3 spans 16 amino acids. Trimming left V 4 bases short and J 3 bases short, with 15 bases between. Germline V CDR1 and CDR2: SGHDN, FVKESK. The CDR3 region is CASSPLGGVYTGELFF. CDR3 sequence (DNA): TGTGCCAGCAGCCCCCTCGGGGGCGTGTACACCGGGGAGCTGTTTTTT.

V gene TRBV9 combines with J gene TRBJ2-1; 11 bases are a match to TRBD2. This CDR3 spans 15 amino acids. V was pared by 2 bases and J by 7 bases, with 5 bases of the junction left unmatched. CDR1 is SGDLS and CDR2 is YYNGEE in the germline V gene. The DNA for the CDR3 is TGTGCCAGCAGCGTTCTAGCGGGAGGTACGAATGAGCAGTTCTTC. As protein: CASSVLAGGTNEQFF.

J is TRBJ1-2 and V is TRBV4-1; maybe TRBD1 (5 bases). Germline V CDR1 and CDR2: MGHRA, YSYEKL. The CDR3 totals 14 residues. Trimming pared 0 bases from V and 8 bases from J, leaving 13 bases between. The CDR3 nucleotides are TGCGCCAGCAGCCAAGATCAAGGGGTTGAGGGCTACACCTTC. Residues: CASSQDQGVEGYTF.

V gene TRBV19 combines with J gene TRBJ2-1, with a weak D call TRBD1 (6 bases). The germline V gene has CDR1 LNHDA and CDR2 SQIVND (reference sequence). Trimming pared 2 bases from V and 3 bases from J, leaving 17 bases between. CDR3 size: 17 residues. The CDR3 DNA sequence: TGTGCCAGTAGTATAACGGTAGGGGACAAATACTACAATGAGCAGTTCTTC. Residues: CASSITVGDKYYNEQFF.